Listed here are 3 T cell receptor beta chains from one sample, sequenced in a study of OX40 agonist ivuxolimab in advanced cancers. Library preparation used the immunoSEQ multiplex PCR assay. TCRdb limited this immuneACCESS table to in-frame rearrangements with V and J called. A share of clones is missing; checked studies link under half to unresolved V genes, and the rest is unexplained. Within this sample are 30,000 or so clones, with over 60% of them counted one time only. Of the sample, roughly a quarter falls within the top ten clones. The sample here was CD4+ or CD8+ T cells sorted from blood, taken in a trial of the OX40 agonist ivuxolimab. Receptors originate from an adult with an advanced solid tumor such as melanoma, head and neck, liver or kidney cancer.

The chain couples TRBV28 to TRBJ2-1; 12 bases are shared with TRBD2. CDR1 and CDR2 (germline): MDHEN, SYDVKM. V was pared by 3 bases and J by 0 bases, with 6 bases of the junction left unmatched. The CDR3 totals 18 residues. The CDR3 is CASSFPLAGGYSYNEQFF. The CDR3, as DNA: TGTGCCAGCAGTTTTCCCCTAGCGGGGGGGTACTCCTACAATGAGCAGTTCTTC. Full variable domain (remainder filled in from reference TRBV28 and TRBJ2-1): DVKVTQSSRYLVKRTGEKVFLECVQDMDHENMFWYRQDPGLGLRLIYFSYDVKMKEKGDIPEGYSVSREKKERFSLILESASTNQTSMYLCASSFPLAGGYSYNEQFFGPGTRLTVL.

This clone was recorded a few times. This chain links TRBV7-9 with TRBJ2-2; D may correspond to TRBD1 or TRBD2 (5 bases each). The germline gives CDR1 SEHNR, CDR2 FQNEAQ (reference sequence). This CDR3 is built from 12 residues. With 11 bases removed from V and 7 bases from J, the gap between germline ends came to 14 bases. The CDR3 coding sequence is TGTGCCTATTCTGGGGGTCTCGGGGAGCTGTTTTTT. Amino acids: CAYSGGLGELFF.

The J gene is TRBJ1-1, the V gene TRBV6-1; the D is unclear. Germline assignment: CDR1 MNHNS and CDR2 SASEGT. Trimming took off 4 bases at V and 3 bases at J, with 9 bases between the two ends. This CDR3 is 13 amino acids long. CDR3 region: CASSGVLDTEAFF. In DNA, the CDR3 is TGTGCCAGCAGTGGAGTTCTAGACACTGAAGCTTTCTTT.